This is a list of T cell receptor beta chains from one sample in a study of blood T cell repertoires in COVID-19. Assay: immunoSEQ multiplex PCR; the TCRdb copy retains only in-frame clones and omits some. The sample shows more than 40,000 clones, 80% to 90% of them seen only once. Material for sequencing was peripheral blood. These receptor sequences come from a human donor in a cohort sampled during active COVID-19. The donor label of this sample is uncertain. The CDR3 runs from the conserved cysteine through the conserved F or W. D genes are given only for firm matches. A clone size is listed for some rows: how often the clone was seen (once, few, many), or a class if it is expanded.

>TRBJ1-5|once|TRBV19|TRBD1
TGTGCCAGTACCGGGACAGGGGTTGTTCAGCCCCAGCATTTT
CASTGTGVVQPQHF
>TRBJ1-3|-|TRBV27|-
TGTGCCAGCAGTTTAGGCAGGGCTGGAAACACCATATATTTT
CASSLGRAGNTIYF
>TRBJ2-7|-|TRBV28|TRBD1
TGTGCCAGCAGCAGAACCGGGACAGCAAACTACGAGCAGTACTTC
CASSRTGTANYEQYF
>TRBJ1-6|-|TRBV5-4|-
TGTGCCAGCAGCTCAACCGGGACCTATAATTCACCCCTCCACTTT
CASSSTGTYNSPLHF
>TRBJ2-2|-|TRBV10-3|TRBD2
TGTGCCATCGGGGGAGGGCCGCAGGGCGGGGAGCTGTTTTTT
CAIGGGPQGGELFF
>TRBJ2-1|-|TRBV28|TRBD2
TGTGCCAGCAGTCCGAGTCCCGGGACTAGCGGGGGGGCCTGGAATGAGCAGTTCTTC
CASSPSPGTSGGAWNEQFF
>TRBJ2-3|once|TRBV4-3|-
TGCGCCAGCAGCGACCTAAGAAAGGGGGTCACAGATACGCAGTATTTT
CASSDLRKGVTDTQYF
>TRBJ2-3|-|TRBV18|-
TGTGCCAGCTCATCAGACAGCCCCCTTACAGATACGCAGTATTTT
CASSSDSPLTDTQYF
>TRBJ1-3|-|TRBV9|TRBD1
TGTGCCAGCAGCAGGACAGGGTCGGGGGCTGGAAACACCATATATTTT
CASSRTGSGAGNTIYF
>TRBJ2-5|-|TRBV18|-
TGTGCCAGCTCACCCCCGGGAGATTCAGAGACCCAGTACTTC
CASSPPGDSETQYF
>TRBJ1-3|-|TRBV7-8|-
TGTGCCAGCAGCCTAACTCCGGGACTCAACTCTGGAAACACCATATATTTT
CASSLTPGLNSGNTIYF
>TRBJ1-6|-|TRBV19|-
TGTGCCAGTAGTATGGCTGGCAGGGCCGACGAATCACCCCTCCACTTT
CASSMAGRADESPLHF
>TRBJ2-7|few|TRBV19|TRBD1
TGTGCCAGTAGTACTACAGGGGACTACGAGCAGTACTTC
CASSTTGDYEQYF
>TRBJ1-6|-|TRBV12-3/TRBV12-4|-
-
CASSFLENSPLHF
>TRBJ2-2|-|TRBV19|-
TGTGCCGTCTCGGGGAGGACCGCGAACACCGGGGAGCTGTTTTTT
CAVSGRTANTGELFF
>TRBJ2-3|-|TRBV28|TRBD2
TGTGCCAGCAGTTCGGCCGGGGGGGAATTAGATACGCAGTATTTT
CASSSAGGELDTQYF
>TRBJ2-5|-|TRBV28|TRBD2
TGTGCCAGCAGTTTGCTGGCTAGCGGGGGGAAAGAGACCCAGTACTTC
CASSLLASGGKETQYF
>TRBJ2-1|-|TRBV28|-
TGTGCCAGCAGCTCCCCCTTCAATGAGCAGTTCTTC
CASSSPFNEQFF